This entry lists 17 T cell receptor beta chains sequenced from one sample in a study of HIV-infected children after antiretroviral therapy interruption. Treatment meaning: PENTA 11 planned treatment interruption arm or continuous ART arm. Unique molecular identifiers were included in an RNA-based 3' RACE TCR library. MiXCR, applied by TCRdb to the 3' RACE reads, yields one record per CDR3 protein. The sample lists about 89,000 distinct CDR3 sequences; approximately 6.9% were seen once. The sample consisted of CD45RA+ CD4+ T cells from PBMCs, pooled from several time points, taken from a donor given antiretroviral therapy, either interrupted or continuous. Regarding subset: naive CD4+ CD45RA+ CD45RO- T cells. The receptors come from a pool of human donors with HIV.

In this sample, this clonotype turned up many times. V is TRBV6-6 and J is TRBJ2-7; D unresolved. Trimming took 11 bases from V and 0 from J, leaving 11 bases between them. The V gene's germline CDR1 is MNHNY and CDR2 SVGAGI (reference sequence). The CDR3 spans 12 residues. The DNA of the CDR3 is TGTGCCTCAGCAACCCACTCCTACGAGCAGTACTTC. It specifies CASATHSYEQYF.

This clonotype was observed at least ten times. The V call is TRBV10-3, the J call TRBJ2-1, with D unresolved. Trimming took 8 bases from V and 0 from J, leaving 14 bases between them. In germline, CDR1 is ENHRY, CDR2 SYGVKD. The CDR3 totals 15 residues. CDR3 coding DNA: TGTGCCATCGGGGAACTCTGGAGCTCCTACAATGAGCAGTTCTTC. Its translation is CAIGELWSSYNEQFF.

In this sample, this clonotype turned up many times. V and J are TRBV30 and TRBJ2-1, with 15 bases that match TRBD2. With V trimmed by 1 base and J by 7 bases, 2 bases remained unmatched. This CDR3 region has 15 residues. CDR1 and CDR2 from the germline V gene are GTSNPN and SVGIG (reference sequence). CDR3 amino acids: CAWSAGLAGGNEQFF. The DNA for the CDR3 is TGTGCCTGGAGTGCAGGACTAGCGGGGGGGAATGAGCAGTTCTTC.

In its sample, this clonotype was seen many times. The chain joins TRBV29-1 to TRBJ1-2; no definite D call. The germline V gene has CDR1 SQVTM and CDR2 ANQGSEA. CDR3 length: 10 amino acids. Trimming shortened V by 3 bases and J by 6 bases, and 5 bases separated the two germline ends. CDR3 sequence (DNA): TGCAGCGTTGAGTTCCATGGCTACACCTTC. Translated, it gives CSVEFHGYTF.

This clonotype has more than one count but fewer than ten. This sequence joins TRBV5-1 and TRBJ2-7, with D uncertain. The CDR3 totals 13 residues. Germline V gives CDR1 SGHRS, CDR2 YFSETQ. The V end lost 1 base, the J end lost 2 bases, and 7 bases lay between the germline ends. DNA of the CDR3: TGCGCCAGCAGCTTGAAGGGAACCTACGAGCAGTACTTC. Translation: CASSLKGTYEQYF.

The chain employs TRBV20-1 and TRBJ2-7, with D possibly TRBD1 on 5 matching bases. The CDR3 is 12 amino acids. The ends were cut back, 2 bases at V and 1 base at J, with 6 bases in the middle. Germline lookup yields CDR1 DFQATT and CDR2 SNEGSKA (reference sequence). The CDR3 coding sequence is TGCAGTGCTAGACAGGGTTCCTACGAGCAGTACTTC. Its translation: CSARQGSYEQYF.

V and J are TRBV6-5 and TRBJ2-7; TRBD1 aligns across 9 bases. Germline CDR1 reads MNHEY; CDR2 reads SVGAGI. Trimming removed 10 bases from V and 5 bases from J; junction bases left unmatched: 9. This CDR3 contains 13 residues. CDR3 sequence (DNA): TGTGCCACCCGGTCCCGGACAGGGGACGAGCAGTACTTC. Encoded protein: CATRSRTGDEQYF.

This chain uses TRBV19 with TRBJ1-1; TRBD1 might be the D (5 bases). The V end was cut by 3 bases, the J end by 4 bases, with 15 bases between. The length of the CDR3 is 15 residues. The V gene's germline CDR1 is LNHDA and CDR2 SQIVND (reference sequence). The CDR3 region is CASSISRQRLTEAFF. The CDR3 bases are TGTGCCAGTAGTATCTCCCGACAGCGGCTCACTGAAGCTTTCTTT.

This clonotype was detected ten times or more. The CDR3 bases are TGTGCCATCAGTACAGGGGACACAGATACGCAGTATTTT. Its translation is CAISTGDTDTQYF. The chain recombines TRBV10-3 with TRBJ2-3, with TRBD1 identical over 7 bases. With V trimmed by 5 bases and J by 2 bases, 1 base remained unmatched. This CDR3 contains 13 residues. Germline V gives CDR1 ENHRY, CDR2 SYGVKD.

This clonotype has a count of ten or more. The rearrangement links TRBV29-1 to TRBJ2-7; D could derive from TRBD1 or TRBD2 (6 bases each). Per germline, CDR1 SQVTM and CDR2 ANQGSEA. This CDR3 region has 12 residues. Trimming removed 4 bases from V and 3 bases from J, with 10 bases in between. The CDR3 region is CSVVAGHYEQYF. For the CDR3, the DNA is TGCAGCGTTGTCGCGGGACACTACGAGCAGTACTTC.

This clonotype has ten or more counts. The chain combines TRBV19 with TRBJ2-7; D not resolved. V was trimmed by 6 bases and J by 3 bases, leaving 12 bases between them. The germline gives CDR1 LNHDA, CDR2 SQIVND (reference sequence). The CDR3 runs 13 residues. The CDR3 DNA follows: TGTGCCAGTAGCCCCTCCTACGGCTACGAGCAGTACTTC. This sequence encodes CASSPSYGYEQYF.

This clonotype was detected ten times or more. The J gene is TRBJ1-1, the V gene TRBV20-1; weak D call: TRBD1 (5 bases). The CDR3 contains 15 residues. The germline CDR1 and CDR2 sequences are DFQATT and SNEGSKA (reference sequence). V was clipped by 0 bases and J by 1 base, with 12 bases between them. The CDR3 DNA is TGCAGTGCTAGAGATGCAGGGACCAAGAACACTGAAGCTTTCTTT. Translating gives CSARDAGTKNTEAFF.

This clonotype occurred many times. The V and J genes are TRBV6-1 and TRBJ2-7; D perhaps matches TRBD1 (5 bases). Germline-derived CDR1 and CDR2 are MNHNS and SASEGT. Trimming left V 1 base short and J 2 bases short, with 12 bases between. This CDR3 has 15 residues. The CDR3 DNA reads as TGTGCCAGCAGTGAAGTCGCCGGACAACCCTACGAGCAGTACTTC. It is translated as CASSEVAGQPYEQYF.

In its sample, this clonotype was seen many times. This chain connects TRBV3-1 to TRBJ2-7; D is perhaps TRBD1 (6 bases). The CDR3 has 13 residues. From germline, CDR1 is LGHDT and CDR2 YNNKEL (reference sequence). Trimming took 5 bases from V and 0 from J, leaving 8 bases between them. CDR3 DNA sequence: TGTGCCAGCAGCAACAGGGACTCCTACGAGCAGTACTTC. This translates into CASSNRDSYEQYF.

This clonotype was recorded many times. This rearrangement joins TRBV29-1 to TRBJ2-7, with D uncertain. Germline assignment: CDR1 SQVTM and CDR2 ANQGSEA. V gave up 6 bases and J gave up 0 bases, with 9 bases separating them. This CDR3 comprises 12 residues. The CDR3 loop is CSVLEASYEQYF. The CDR3 DNA follows: TGCAGCGTACTTGAAGCCTCCTACGAGCAGTACTTC.

Many counts were recorded for this clonotype. V is TRBV7-2 and J is TRBJ2-1, with D unclear. Trimming took off 1 base at V and 9 bases at J, with 10 bases between the two ends. CDR3 size: 13 residues. Germline values: CDR1 SGHTA, CDR2 FQGNSA. CDR3 in amino acids: CASSLVGKGEQFF. The CDR3 coding sequence is TGTGCCAGCAGCTTAGTAGGGAAGGGTGAGCAGTTCTTC.

This clonotype came up many times. The rearrangement uses TRBV19 and TRBJ2-3, with TRBD1 matching over 11 bases. This CDR3 is 16 amino acids long. The trim removed 5 bases at V and 4 bases at J, leaving 8 bases unmatched. Looked up from germline, CDR1 is LNHDA and CDR2 is SQIVND (reference sequence). In DNA, the CDR3 is TGTGCCAGTAGTGGGCCGGACAGGGGGCGCCCAGATACGCAGTATTTT. The encoded protein is CASSGPDRGRPDTQYF.